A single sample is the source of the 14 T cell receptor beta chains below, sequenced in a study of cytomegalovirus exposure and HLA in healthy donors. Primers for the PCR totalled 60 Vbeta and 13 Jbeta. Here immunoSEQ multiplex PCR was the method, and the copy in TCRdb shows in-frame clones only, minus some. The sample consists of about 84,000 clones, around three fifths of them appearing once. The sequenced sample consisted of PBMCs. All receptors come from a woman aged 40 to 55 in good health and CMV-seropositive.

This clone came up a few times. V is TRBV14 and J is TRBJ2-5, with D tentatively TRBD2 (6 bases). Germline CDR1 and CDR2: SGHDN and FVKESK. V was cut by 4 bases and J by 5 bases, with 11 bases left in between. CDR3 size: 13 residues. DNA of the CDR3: TGTGCCAGCAGCCCAGCTAGCGTTGAGACCCAGTACTTC. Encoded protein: CASSPASVETQYF. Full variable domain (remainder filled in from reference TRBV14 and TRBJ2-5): EAGVTQFPSHSVIEKGQTVTLRCDPISGHDNLYWYRRVMGKEIKFLLHFVKESKQDESGMPNNRFLAERTGGTYSTLKVQPAELEDSGVYFCASSPASVETQYFGPGTRLLVL.

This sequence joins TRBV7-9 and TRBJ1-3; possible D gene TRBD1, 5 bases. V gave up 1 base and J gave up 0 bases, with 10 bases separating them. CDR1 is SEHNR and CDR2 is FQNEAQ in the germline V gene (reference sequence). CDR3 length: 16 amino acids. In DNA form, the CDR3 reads TGTGCCAGCAGCTTAGTCGTGGGGGGCTCTGGAAACACCATATATTTT. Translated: CASSLVVGGSGNTIYF.

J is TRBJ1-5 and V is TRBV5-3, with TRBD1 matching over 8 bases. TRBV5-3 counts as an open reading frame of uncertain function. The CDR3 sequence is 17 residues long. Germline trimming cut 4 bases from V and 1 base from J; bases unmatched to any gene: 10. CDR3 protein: CARSLRTGMTSNQPQHF. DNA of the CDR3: TGTGCCAGAAGCCTTCGGACAGGGATGACAAGCAATCAGCCCCAGCATTTT.

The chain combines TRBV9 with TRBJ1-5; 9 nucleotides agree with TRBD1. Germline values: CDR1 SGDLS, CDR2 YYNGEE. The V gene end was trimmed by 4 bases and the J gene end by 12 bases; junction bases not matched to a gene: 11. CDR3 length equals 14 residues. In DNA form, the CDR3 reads TGTGCCAGCAGCCCAACGCCCGGGACAGGGAACCAGCATTTT. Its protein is CASSPTPGTGNQHF. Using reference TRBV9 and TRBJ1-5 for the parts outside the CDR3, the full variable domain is DSGVTQTPKHLITATGQRVTLRCSPRSGDLSVYWYQQSLDQGLQFLIQYYNGEERAKGNILERFSAQQFPDLHSELNLSSLELGDSALYFCASSPTPGTGNQHFGDGTRLSIL.

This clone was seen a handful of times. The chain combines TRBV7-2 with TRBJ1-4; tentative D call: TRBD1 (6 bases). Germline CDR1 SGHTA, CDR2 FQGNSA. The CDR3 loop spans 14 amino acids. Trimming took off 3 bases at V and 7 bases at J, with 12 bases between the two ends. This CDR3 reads CASSFARTAEKLFF. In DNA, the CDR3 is TGTGCCAGCAGCTTCGCCCGGACAGCTGAAAAACTGTTTTTT.

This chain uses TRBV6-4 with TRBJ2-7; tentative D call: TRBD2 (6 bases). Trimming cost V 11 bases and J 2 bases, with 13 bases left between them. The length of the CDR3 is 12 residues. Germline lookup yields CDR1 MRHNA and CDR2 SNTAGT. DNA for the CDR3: TGTGCCCCCGAGGGGAGGACCTACGAGCAGTACTTC. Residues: CAPEGRTYEQYF.

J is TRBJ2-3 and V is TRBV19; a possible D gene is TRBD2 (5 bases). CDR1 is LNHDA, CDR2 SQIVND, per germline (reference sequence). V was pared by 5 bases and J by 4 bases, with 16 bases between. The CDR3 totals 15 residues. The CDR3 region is CASSGAGRGSDTQYF. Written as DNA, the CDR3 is TGTGCCAGTAGTGGCGCCGGACGCGGGTCAGATACGCAGTATTTT.

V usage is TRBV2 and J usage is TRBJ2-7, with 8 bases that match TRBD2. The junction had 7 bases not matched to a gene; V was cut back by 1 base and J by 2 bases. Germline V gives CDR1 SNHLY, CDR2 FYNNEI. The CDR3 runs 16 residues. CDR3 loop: CASSEELAETTYEQYF. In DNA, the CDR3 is TGTGCCAGCAGTGAAGAACTAGCGGAGACGACCTACGAGCAGTACTTC.

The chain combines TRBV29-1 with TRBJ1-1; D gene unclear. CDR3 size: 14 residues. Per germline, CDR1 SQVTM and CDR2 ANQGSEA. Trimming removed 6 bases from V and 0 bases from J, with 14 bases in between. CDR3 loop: CSVEFGVLNTEAFF. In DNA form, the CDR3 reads TGCAGCGTCGAATTTGGAGTTTTGAACACTGAAGCTTTCTTT.

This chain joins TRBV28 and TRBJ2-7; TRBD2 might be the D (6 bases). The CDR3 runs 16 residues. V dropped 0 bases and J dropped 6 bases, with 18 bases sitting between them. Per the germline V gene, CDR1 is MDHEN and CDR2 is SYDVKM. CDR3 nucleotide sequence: TGTGCCAGCAGTTTATGGGGGGGAGCGGAACAGGCCGAGCAGTACTTC. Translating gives CASSLWGGAEQAEQYF. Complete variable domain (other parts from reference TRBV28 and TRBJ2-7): DVKVTQSSRYLVKRTGEKVFLECVQDMDHENMFWYRQDPGLGLRLIYFSYDVKMKEKGDIPEGYSVSREKKERFSLILESASTNQTSMYLCASSLWGGAEQAEQYFGPGTRLTVT.

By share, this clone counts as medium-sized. CDR3 sequence (DNA): TGTGCCAGCAGCCATGGCGGCGGGAGATCCTACGAGCAGTACTTC. As protein: CASSHGGGRSYEQYF. This chain links TRBV6-5 with TRBJ2-7, with 7 bases identical to TRBD2. CDR3 size: 15 residues. V was clipped by 6 bases and J by 1 base; unmatched bases: 9. Looked up from germline, CDR1 is MNHEY and CDR2 is SVGAGI.

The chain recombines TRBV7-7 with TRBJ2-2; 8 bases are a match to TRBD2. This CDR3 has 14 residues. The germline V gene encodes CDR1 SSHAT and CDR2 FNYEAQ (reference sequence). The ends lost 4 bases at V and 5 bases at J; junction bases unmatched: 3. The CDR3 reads CASSWGLETGELFF. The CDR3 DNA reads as TGTGCCAGCAGCTGGGGACTAGAGACCGGGGAGCTGTTTTTT.

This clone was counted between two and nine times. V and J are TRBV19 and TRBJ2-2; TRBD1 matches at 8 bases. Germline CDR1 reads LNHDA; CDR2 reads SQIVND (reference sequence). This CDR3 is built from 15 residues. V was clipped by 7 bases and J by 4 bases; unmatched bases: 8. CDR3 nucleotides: TGTGCCAGTAACTTCGACAGGGGATTCACCGGGGAGCTGTTTTTT. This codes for CASNFDRGFTGELFF.

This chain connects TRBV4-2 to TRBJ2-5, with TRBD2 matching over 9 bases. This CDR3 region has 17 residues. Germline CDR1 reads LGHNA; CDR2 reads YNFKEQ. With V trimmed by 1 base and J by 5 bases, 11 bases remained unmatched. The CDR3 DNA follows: TGTGCCAGCAGCCAAGGTGGGGTTAGCGGGAGTGGGGAGACCCAGTACTTC. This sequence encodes CASSQGGVSGSGETQYF.